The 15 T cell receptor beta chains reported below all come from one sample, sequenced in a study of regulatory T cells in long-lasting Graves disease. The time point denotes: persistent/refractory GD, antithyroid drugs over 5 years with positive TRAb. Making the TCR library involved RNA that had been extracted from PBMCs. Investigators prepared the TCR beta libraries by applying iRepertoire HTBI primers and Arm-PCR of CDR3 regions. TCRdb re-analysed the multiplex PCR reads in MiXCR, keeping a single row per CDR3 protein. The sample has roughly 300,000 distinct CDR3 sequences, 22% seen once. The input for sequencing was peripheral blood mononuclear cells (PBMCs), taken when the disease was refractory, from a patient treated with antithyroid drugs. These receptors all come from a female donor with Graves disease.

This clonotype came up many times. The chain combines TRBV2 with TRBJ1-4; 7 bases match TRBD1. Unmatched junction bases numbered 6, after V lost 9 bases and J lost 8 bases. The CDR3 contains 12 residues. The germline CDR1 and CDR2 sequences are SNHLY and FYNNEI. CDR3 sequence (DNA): TGTGCCAGTAAGAACAGGGGAGAAAAACTGTTTTTT. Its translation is CASKNRGEKLFF.

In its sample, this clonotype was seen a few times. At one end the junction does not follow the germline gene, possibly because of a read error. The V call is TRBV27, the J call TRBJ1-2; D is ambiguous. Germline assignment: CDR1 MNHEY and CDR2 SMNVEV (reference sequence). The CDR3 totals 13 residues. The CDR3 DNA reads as TGTGTCAGCAGTCCCATCACACTAGATGGCTACACCTTC. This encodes CVSSPITLDGYTF.

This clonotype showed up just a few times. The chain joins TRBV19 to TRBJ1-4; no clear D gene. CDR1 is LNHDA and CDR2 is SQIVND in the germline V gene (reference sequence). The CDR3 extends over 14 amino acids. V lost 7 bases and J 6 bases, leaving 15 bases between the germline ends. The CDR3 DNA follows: TGTGCCAGTAATTGGGGATACGGCGATGAAAAACTGTTTTTT. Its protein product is CASNWGYGDEKLFF.

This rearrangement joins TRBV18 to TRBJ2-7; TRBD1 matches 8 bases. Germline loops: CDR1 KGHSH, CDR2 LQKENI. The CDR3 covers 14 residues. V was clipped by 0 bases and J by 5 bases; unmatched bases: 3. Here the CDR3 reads CASSPPDRADEQYF. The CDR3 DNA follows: TGTGCCAGCTCACCACCGGACAGGGCCGACGAGCAGTACTTC.

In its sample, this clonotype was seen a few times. The CDR3 sequence is CASSPFGRGYTDTQYF. The CDR3 region has the DNA TGTGCCAGCAGCCCATTCGGGAGGGGGTACACAGATACGCAGTATTTT. The chain recombines TRBV9 with TRBJ2-3; 8 nucleotides match TRBD2. Germline CDR1 reads SGDLS; CDR2 reads YYNGEE. This CDR3 has 16 residues. V dropped 4 bases and J dropped 2; count of bases not matched to a gene: 9.

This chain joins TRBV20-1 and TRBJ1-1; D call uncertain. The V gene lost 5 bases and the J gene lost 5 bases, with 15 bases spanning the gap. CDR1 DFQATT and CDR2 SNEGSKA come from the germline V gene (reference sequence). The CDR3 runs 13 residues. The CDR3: CSARRGGGTEAFF. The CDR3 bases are TGCAGTGCTCGGAGAGGAGGCGGGACTGAAGCTTTCTTT.

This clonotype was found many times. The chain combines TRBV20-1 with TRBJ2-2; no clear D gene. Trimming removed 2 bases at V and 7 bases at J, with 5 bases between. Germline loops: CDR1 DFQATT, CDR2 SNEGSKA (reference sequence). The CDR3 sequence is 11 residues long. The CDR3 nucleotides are TGCAGTGCTAGATTCGGCGGGGAGCTGTTTTTT. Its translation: CSARFGGELFF.

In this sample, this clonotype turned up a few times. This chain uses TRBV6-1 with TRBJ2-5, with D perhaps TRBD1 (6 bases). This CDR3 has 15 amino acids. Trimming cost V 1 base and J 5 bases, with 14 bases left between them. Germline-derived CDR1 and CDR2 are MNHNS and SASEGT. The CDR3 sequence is CASSEVTGRHETQYF. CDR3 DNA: TGTGCCAGCAGTGAAGTCACAGGGAGACACGAGACCCAGTACTTC.

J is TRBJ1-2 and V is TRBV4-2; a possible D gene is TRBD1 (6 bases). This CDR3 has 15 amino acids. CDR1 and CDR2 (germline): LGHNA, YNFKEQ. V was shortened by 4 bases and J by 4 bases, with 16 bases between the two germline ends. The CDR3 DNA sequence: TGTGCCAGCAGCCCCCTTTTGGGGGGCCCCTATGGCTACACCTTC. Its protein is CASSPLLGGPYGYTF.

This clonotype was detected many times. CDR3 sequence: CSAQTAKGPAQYF. The CDR3 nucleotides read TGCAGTGCCCAGACTGCTAAGGGCCCCGCGCAGTACTTC. V usage is TRBV20-1 and J usage is TRBJ2-7; D gene ambiguous. The CDR3 is 13 residues long. The V end lost 6 bases, the J end lost 9 bases, and 21 bases lay between the germline ends. Germline V CDR1 and CDR2: DFQATT, SNEGSKA (reference sequence).

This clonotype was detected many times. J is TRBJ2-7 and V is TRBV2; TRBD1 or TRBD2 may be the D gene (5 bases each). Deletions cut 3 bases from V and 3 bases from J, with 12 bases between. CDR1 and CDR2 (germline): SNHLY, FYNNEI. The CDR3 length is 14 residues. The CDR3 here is CASSEQGARYEQYF. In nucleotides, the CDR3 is TGTGCCAGCAGTGAGCAGGGAGCCCGCTACGAGCAGTACTTC.

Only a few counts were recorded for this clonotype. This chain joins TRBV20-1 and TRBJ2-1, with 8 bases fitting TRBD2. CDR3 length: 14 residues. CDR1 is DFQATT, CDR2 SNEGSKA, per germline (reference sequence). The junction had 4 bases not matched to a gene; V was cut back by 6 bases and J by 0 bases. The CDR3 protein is CSATSGSSYNEQFF. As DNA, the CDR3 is TGCAGTGCCACCAGCGGGAGCTCCTACAATGAGCAGTTCTTC.

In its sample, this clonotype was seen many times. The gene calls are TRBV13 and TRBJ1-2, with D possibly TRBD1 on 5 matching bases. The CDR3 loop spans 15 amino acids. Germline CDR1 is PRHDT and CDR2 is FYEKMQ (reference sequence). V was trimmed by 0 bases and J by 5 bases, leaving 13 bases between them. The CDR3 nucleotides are TGTGCCAGCAGCTTAGGGTTCCAGGGAGGTTATGGCTACACCTTC. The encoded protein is CASSLGFQGGYGYTF.

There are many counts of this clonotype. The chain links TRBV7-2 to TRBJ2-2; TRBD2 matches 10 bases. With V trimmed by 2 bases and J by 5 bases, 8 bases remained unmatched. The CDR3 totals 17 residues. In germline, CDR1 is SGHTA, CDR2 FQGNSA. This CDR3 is CASSLNVVLAGTGELFF. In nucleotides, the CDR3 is TGTGCCAGCAGCTTAAACGTTGTACTAGCGGGAACCGGGGAGCTGTTTTTT. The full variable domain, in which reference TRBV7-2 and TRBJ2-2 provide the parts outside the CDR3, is GAGVSQSPSNKVTEKGKDVELRCDPISGHTALYWYRQSLGQGLEFLIYFQGNSAPDKSGLPSDRFSAERTGGSVSTLTIQRTQQEDSAVYLCASSLNVVLAGTGELFFGEGSRLTVL.

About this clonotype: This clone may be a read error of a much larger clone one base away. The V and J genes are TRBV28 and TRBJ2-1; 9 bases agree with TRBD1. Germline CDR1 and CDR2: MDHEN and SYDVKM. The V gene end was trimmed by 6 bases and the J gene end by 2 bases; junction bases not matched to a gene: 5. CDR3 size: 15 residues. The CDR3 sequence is CASRGQGSPYNEQFF. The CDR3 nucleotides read TGTGCCAGCAGGGGACAGGGAAGCCCCTACAATGAGCAGTTCTTC.